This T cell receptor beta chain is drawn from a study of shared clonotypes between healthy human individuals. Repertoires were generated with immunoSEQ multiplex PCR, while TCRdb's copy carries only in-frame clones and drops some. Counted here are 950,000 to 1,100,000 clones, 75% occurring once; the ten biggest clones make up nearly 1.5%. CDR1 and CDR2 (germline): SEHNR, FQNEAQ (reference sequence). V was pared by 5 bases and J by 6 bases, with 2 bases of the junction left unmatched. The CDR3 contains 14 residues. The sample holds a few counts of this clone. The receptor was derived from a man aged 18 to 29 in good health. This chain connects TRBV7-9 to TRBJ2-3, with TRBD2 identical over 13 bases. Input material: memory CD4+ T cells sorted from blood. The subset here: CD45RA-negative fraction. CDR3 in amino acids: CASSRGLAGDTQYF. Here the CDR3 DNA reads TGTGCCAGCAGCCGGGGACTAGCGGGGGATACGCAGTATTTT.